The 7 T cell receptor beta chains listed next were all sequenced from one sample in a study of early T cells in non-severe SARS-CoV-2 infection. MiXCR, run by TCRdb on the 5' RACE reads, gives a single entry per CDR3 protein. Of about 92,000 distinct CDR3 sequences in the sample, over 15% were seen once. Sequencing was carried out using whole blood. These receptors were collected from an adult who was a healthcare worker with PCR-confirmed SARS-CoV-2 infection or an uninfected control (not recorded which).

The chain links TRBV3-1 to TRBJ2-7; tentatively, D is TRBD1 (5 bases). The germline V gene has CDR1 LGHDT and CDR2 YNNKEL (reference sequence). Trimming stripped 2 bases from V and 4 bases from J, with 15 bases between. There are 15 residues in the CDR3. The CDR3 DNA is TGTGCCAGCAGCCAAAGAGCTAGTGGGGCGTACGAGCAGTACTTC. Translated: CASSQRASGAYEQYF.

The rearrangement links TRBV5-1 to TRBJ2-3, with D unclear. From germline, CDR1 is SGHRS and CDR2 YFSETQ. The CDR3 length is 11 residues. V was clipped by 3 bases and J by 5 bases, with 4 bases between them. The DNA of the CDR3 is TGCGCCAGCAGCTCCGTAGATACGCAGTATTTT. Its protein product is CASSSVDTQYF.

V usage is TRBV10-3 and J usage is TRBJ2-1; 9 nucleotides match TRBD1. This CDR3 contains 12 residues. Germline V gene data show CDR1 as ENHRY and CDR2 as SYGVKD. With V trimmed by 2 bases and J by 15 bases, 5 bases remained unmatched. The chain's CDR3 is CAISEAPTGGFF. The CDR3 bases are TGTGCCATCAGTGAGGCTCCGACAGGGGGGTTCTTC.

V and J are TRBV7-8 and TRBJ2-2; 15 bases line up with TRBD2. The CDR3 length is 18 residues. Germline V gives CDR1 SGHVS, CDR2 FQNEAQ. V dropped 5 bases and J dropped 7; count of bases not matched to a gene: 11. The CDR3 sequence: CASSHGGTSGGPGGELFF. Here the CDR3 DNA reads TGTGCCAGCAGCCACGGAGGGACTAGCGGGGGGCCAGGCGGGGAGCTGTTTTTT.

This chain links TRBV20-1 with TRBJ1-1; D is possibly TRBD1 (6 bases). CDR1 and CDR2 (germline): DFQATT, SNEGSKA (reference sequence). The CDR3 covers 16 residues. V lost 6 bases to trimming and J lost 0 bases, with 20 bases between them. CDR3: CSASRAGATMNTEAFF. The CDR3 nucleotides read TGCAGTGCCTCACGGGCAGGGGCTACTATGAACACTGAAGCTTTCTTT.

This chain uses TRBV14 with TRBJ1-4; a weak D match, TRBD1 (5 bases). CDR1 and CDR2 from the germline V gene are SGHDN and FVKESK. The CDR3 is 16 amino acids. The ends were cut back, 0 bases at V and 8 bases at J, with 16 bases in the middle. CDR3 in DNA: TGTGCCAGCAGCCAAGACGGGACGCCCGCTGAAGAAAAACTGTTTTTT. This translates into CASSQDGTPAEEKLFF.

The chain couples TRBV29-1 to TRBJ2-7; a possible D gene is TRBD1 (7 bases). Germline loops: CDR1 SQVTM, CDR2 ANQGSEA. The CDR3 has 14 amino acids. Trimming cost V 1 base and J 2 bases, with 12 bases left between them. CDR3 DNA sequence: TGCAGCGTTGAAGCGGAGGGGGCTGCCTACGAGCAGTACTTC. Amino acids: CSVEAEGAAYEQYF.